The 24 T cell receptor beta chains below all came from one sample that was sequenced in a study of regulatory T cells in long-lasting Graves disease (dated by TCRdb to about 2021). The sample's time point, from its label and the paper: newly diagnosed GD, antithyroid drugs for less than 3 months. RNA was extracted from PBMCs in TRIzol for both TCR sequencing and RNA sequencing. The protocol used for the library was multiplex PCR. The run used an Illumina HiSeq 4000. iRepertoire HTBI primers and Arm-PCR amplification of CDR3 regions were used to construct TCR beta libraries. TCRdb reprocessing: public reads trimmed at Q25 with fastp, clones called with MiXCR, in-frame beta chains kept. Under each unique CDR3 protein, matching rows form one entry showing the most common genes and DNA. Here the sample has 350,000 to 450,000 distinct CDR3 sequences; roughly 10% occur a single time. The top ten clonotypes cover approximately 17% of the sample.

The same sample was also used in a study of T cells in Graves' hyperthyroidism and ophthalmopathy.

The input for sequencing was peripheral blood mononuclear cells (PBMCs), taken at new diagnosis, from a patient treated with antithyroid drugs. Every receptor here comes from a woman younger than 30 with Graves disease. Donor details come from another sample of the same person, matched by shared clones.

This clonotype was observed a handful of times. Relative to the germline gene, one junction end is altered; a read error may explain this. The V call is TRBV24-1, the J call TRBJ2-1; D remains ambiguous. Per the germline V gene, CDR1 is KGHDR and CDR2 is SFDVKD. This CDR3 region has 16 residues. CDR3 coding DNA: TGTGCCACCAGTGATGAGACCAGGAGCTCCTACAGTGAGCAGTTCTTC. It codes for CATSDETRSSYSEQFF.

The V call is TRBV6-2 or TRBV6-3, the J call TRBJ1-5; TRBD1 agrees at 9 bases. The CDR3 totals 15 residues. Germline CDR1 reads MNHEY; CDR2 reads SVGEGT. Trimming cost V 6 bases and J 9 bases; bases outside gene matches: 12. The CDR3, as DNA: TGTGCCAGCAGGCTGGACAGGGGTTCGGTAAGGCCCCAGCATTTT. It yields the protein CASRLDRGSVRPQHF.

There are many counts of this clonotype. The chain joins TRBV2 to TRBJ2-1; 8 positions match TRBD1. CDR1 SNHLY and CDR2 FYNNEI come from the germline V gene. V trimming: 6 bases; J trimming: 9 bases; junction bases outside the gene matches: 10. There are 14 residues in the CDR3. In DNA, the CDR3 is TGTGCCAGCAGGAGCCGGACAGGGACGGGTGAGCAGTTCTTC. This gives the protein CASRSRTGTGEQFF.

This clonotype was seen repeatedly, ten times or more. This chain connects TRBV12-3 or TRBV12-4 to TRBJ2-1; 10 nucleotides line up with TRBD2. The CDR3 has 19 residues. Trimming took 6 bases from V and 8 from J; bases not matched to a gene: 22. Here the CDR3 DNA reads TGTGCCAGCAGCCAGATCCGGGCTAGCGGGAGTGGTCGGGTAGATGAGCAGTTCTTC. Encoded protein: CASSQIRASGSGRVDEQFF.

The chain uses TRBV6-6 and TRBJ2-7; D gene ambiguous. Between the trimmed V and J ends, which lost 0 bases and 6 bases, there was a span of 9 bases. Germline loops: CDR1 MNHNY, CDR2 SVGAGI (reference sequence). CDR3 length: 13 residues. CDR3 residues: CASSYSVSGEQYF. CDR3 DNA sequence: TGTGCCAGCAGTTACTCGGTGTCGGGCGAGCAGTACTTC.

This chain joins TRBV7-3 and TRBJ2-6; D is uncertain. The CDR3 loop spans 14 amino acids. CDR1 is SGHTA, CDR2 FQGTGA, per germline. V was shortened by 5 bases and J by 2 bases, with 7 bases between the two germline ends. This CDR3 reads CASSDQAGANVLTF. CDR3 in DNA: TGTGCCAGCAGCGACCAAGCTGGGGCCAACGTCCTGACTTTC.

This clonotype was detected ten times or more. The V call is TRBV27, the J call TRBJ1-1; 8 bases are shared with TRBD1. The V gene end was trimmed by 3 bases and the J gene end by 5 bases; junction bases not matched to a gene: 5. This CDR3 spans 14 amino acids. From germline, CDR1 is MNHEY and CDR2 SMNVEV (reference sequence). This chain's CDR3 is CASSLAGGATEAFF. CDR3 nucleotides: TGTGCCAGCAGTTTGGCAGGGGGCGCGACTGAAGCTTTCTTT.

This clonotype was detected ten times or more. As DNA, the CDR3 is TGTGCCAGCAGTCCGCGGGGAGGTCCAAGCTCCTACGAGCAGTACGTC. Encoded protein: CASSPRGGPSSYEQYV. This chain uses TRBV12-3 or TRBV12-4 with TRBJ2-7; tentatively, D is TRBD2 (6 bases). The CDR3 loop spans 16 amino acids. Trimming removed 5 bases from V and 0 bases from J, with 17 bases in between.

This clonotype appeared many times. The rearrangement uses TRBV27 and TRBJ1-5, with D hard to call. CDR1 is MNHEY, CDR2 SMNVEV, per germline (reference sequence). Trimming pared 3 bases from V and 5 bases from J, leaving 14 bases between. CDR3 length: 15 residues. CDR3 in DNA: TGTGCCAGCAGTTTCCTTGCCCGGCTACATCAGCCCCAGCATTTT. Protein: CASSFLARLHQPQHF.

This clonotype came up many times. J is TRBJ1-5 and V is TRBV29-1; TRBD1 might be the D (5 bases). This CDR3 comprises 13 residues. From germline, CDR1 is SQVTM and CDR2 ANQGSEA. The V end was cut by 4 bases, the J end by 3 bases, with 10 bases between. The CDR3 here is CSVGDGNNQPQHF. The CDR3 nucleotides are TGCAGCGTTGGGGACGGAAACAATCAGCCCCAGCATTTT.

This clonotype was observed at least ten times. The V gene is TRBV6-1, the J gene TRBJ2-1; 11 bases match TRBD2. The CDR3 sequence is 16 residues long. Germline values: CDR1 MNHNS, CDR2 SASEGT. J was trimmed by 3 bases and V by 8 bases; bases with no gene match: 9. The CDR3 spells CASRTELAGDYNEQFF. CDR3 sequence (DNA): TGTGCCAGCCGCACTGAACTAGCGGGAGACTACAATGAGCAGTTCTTC.

The sample holds many counts of this clonotype. The chain links TRBV12-3 or TRBV12-4 to TRBJ2-1; 8 bases fit TRBD2. The ends lost 3 bases at V and 4 bases at J; junction bases unmatched: 8. The CDR3 length is 16 residues. The CDR3 DNA sequence: TGTGCCAGCAGTTTTGGGGGACTAGTCCCGTACAATGAGCAGTTCTTC. Encoded protein: CASSFGGLVPYNEQFF.

This clonotype was counted a few times. This chain connects TRBV7-3 to TRBJ1-1; TRBD1 might be the D (6 bases). The germline gives CDR1 SGHTA, CDR2 FQGTGA. Trimming took off 4 bases at V and 5 bases at J, with 11 bases between the two ends. The length of the CDR3 is 13 residues. The DNA for the CDR3 is TGTGCCAGCAGCTCGGACAGCGGGACTGAAGCTTTCTTT. It codes for CASSSDSGTEAFF. The whole variable domain, filled in from reference TRBV7-3 and TRBJ1-1, reads GAGVSQTPSNKVTEKGKYVELRCDPISGHTALYWYRQSLGQGPEFLIYFQGTGAADDSGLPNDRFFAVRPEGSVSTLKIQRTERGDSAVYLCASSSDSGTEAFFGQGTRLTVV.

There are many counts of this clonotype. The chain recombines TRBV11-3 with TRBJ2-1, with 9 bases fitting TRBD2. The ends lost 4 bases at V and 8 bases at J; junction bases unmatched: 3. The CDR3 length is 13 residues. Germline V gene lookup returns CDR1 SGHNT and CDR2 YENEEA. This CDR3 is CASSYWTSDEQFF. The CDR3 nucleotides are TGTGCCAGCAGCTATTGGACTAGCGATGAGCAGTTCTTC.

Concerning this clonotype: This may be a read error: a much more frequent sequence differs by one nucleotide. The chain carries TRBV20-1 and TRBJ2-4; 9 nucleotides match TRBD1. The CDR3 loop spans 12 amino acids. Germline V gene lookup returns CDR1 DFQATT and CDR2 SNEGSKA (reference sequence). CDR3 loop: CSAPGQGNERFF. The CDR3 nucleotides read TGCAGTGCTCCGGGACAGGGCAATGAGCGGTTCTTC.

This clonotype turned up a few times. The rearrangement uses TRBV20-1 and TRBJ2-5, with D unclear. The CDR3 totals 13 residues. Germline CDR1 and CDR2: DFQATT and SNEGSKA (reference sequence). With 4 bases removed from V and 2 bases from J, the gap between germline ends came to 11 bases. The CDR3 is CSAKKWGQETQYF. CDR3 coding DNA: TGCAGTGCTAAGAAGTGGGGACAAGAGACCCAGTACTTC.

This clonotype was found many times. The CDR3 region is CASSRTSGSHQETQYF. For the CDR3, the DNA is TGTGCCAGCAGCCGGACTAGCGGGAGCCATCAAGAGACCCAGTACTTC. The gene calls are TRBV13 and TRBJ2-1; 13 bases are shared with TRBD2. Matching the DNA end better, TRBJ2-5 makes the J call doubtful. CDR3 length: 16 residues. Germline CDR1 reads PRHDT; CDR2 reads FYEKMQ (reference sequence).

This clonotype was detected many times. The rearrangement joins TRBV4-3 to TRBJ1-4; 8 bases map to TRBD1. Germline loops: CDR1 LGHNA, CDR2 YSLEER. The CDR3 extends over 15 amino acids. Trimming removed 1 base from V and 7 bases from J; junction bases left unmatched: 5. The CDR3 spells CASSQVQGAREKLFF. The CDR3 nucleotides are TGCGCCAGCAGCCAAGTCCAGGGGGCGCGTGAAAAACTGTTTTTT.

V and J are TRBV4-3 and TRBJ1-5; D unclear. V gave up 0 bases and J gave up 6 bases, with 15 bases separating them. The V gene's germline CDR1 is LGHNA and CDR2 YSLEER. CDR3 length equals 16 residues. This chain's CDR3 is CASSQDRWQDGQPQHF. DNA of the CDR3: TGCGCCAGCAGCCAAGATCGGTGGCAGGACGGTCAGCCCCAGCATTTT.

Note on this clonotype: A far bigger clonotype differs at one base, so this is likely a read error. This chain links TRBV11-2 with TRBJ2-1, with 9 bases aligning to TRBD2. With 5 bases clipped from V and 10 bases from J, the junction kept 9 bases outside the gene matches. CDR1 is SGHAT and CDR2 is FQNNGV in the germline V gene. There are 14 residues in the CDR3. Here the CDR3 reads CASSTLAGPYEQFF. CDR3 nucleotide sequence: TGTGCCAGCAGCACCCTAGCGGGACCCTACGAGCAGTTCTTC.

Many counts were recorded for this clonotype. V is TRBV4-2 and J is TRBJ2-5; D is uncertain. The length of the CDR3 is 13 residues. CDR1 and CDR2 (germline): LGHNA, YNFKEQ. V was shortened by 4 bases and J by 5 bases, with 11 bases between the two germline ends. DNA of the CDR3: TGTGCCAGCAGCCCACCATCTCGGGAGACCCAGTACTTC. As protein: CASSPPSRETQYF.

This clonotype has at least ten counts. V gene TRBV12-3 or TRBV12-4 combines with J gene TRBJ2-1; D perhaps matches TRBD1 (5 bases). This CDR3 comprises 14 residues. Trimming removed 5 bases from V and 8 bases from J, with 16 bases in between. This CDR3 is CASSLGHLGDEQFF. DNA of the CDR3: TGTGCCAGCAGTCTAGGACACTTAGGGGATGAGCAGTTCTTC.

This clonotype was detected many times. The chain has TRBV5-1 and TRBJ2-5; D is ambiguous. This CDR3 has 14 residues. CDR1 SGHRS and CDR2 YFSETQ come from the germline V gene. Trimming shortened V by 0 bases and J by 3 bases, and 9 bases separated the two germline ends. CDR3 DNA: TGCGCCAGCAGCTTGGAGTCCGTAAAAGAGACCCAGTACTTC. Amino acid sequence: CASSLESVKETQYF.

The chain recombines TRBV27 with TRBJ2-3, with 8 bases that match TRBD2. The germline gives CDR1 MNHEY, CDR2 SMNVEV (reference sequence). This CDR3 region has 13 residues. Trimming removed 8 bases from V and 7 bases from J; junction bases left unmatched: 8. The CDR3 DNA follows: TGTGCCAGCGCGAGCGGGAGATGGAATACGCAGTATTTT. Translating gives CASASGRWNTQYF.